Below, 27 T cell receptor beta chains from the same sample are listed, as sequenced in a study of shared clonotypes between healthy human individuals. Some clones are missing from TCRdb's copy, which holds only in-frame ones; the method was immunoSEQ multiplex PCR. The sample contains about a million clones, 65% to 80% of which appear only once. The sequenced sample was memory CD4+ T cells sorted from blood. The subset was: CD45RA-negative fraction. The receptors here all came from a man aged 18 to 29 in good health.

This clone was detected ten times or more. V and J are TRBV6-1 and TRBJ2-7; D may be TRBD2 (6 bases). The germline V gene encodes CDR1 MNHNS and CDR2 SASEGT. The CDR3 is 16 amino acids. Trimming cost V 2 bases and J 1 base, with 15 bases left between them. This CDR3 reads CASSEWGGRDSYEQYF. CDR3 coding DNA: TGTGCCAGCAGTGAATGGGGCGGGCGGGATTCCTACGAGCAGTACTTC.

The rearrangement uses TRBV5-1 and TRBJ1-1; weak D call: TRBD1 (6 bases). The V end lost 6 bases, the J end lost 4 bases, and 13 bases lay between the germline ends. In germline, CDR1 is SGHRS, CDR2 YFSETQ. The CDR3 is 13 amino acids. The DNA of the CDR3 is TGCGCCAGCACCAAGGACAGACCCACTGAAGCTTTCTTT. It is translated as CASTKDRPTEAFF.

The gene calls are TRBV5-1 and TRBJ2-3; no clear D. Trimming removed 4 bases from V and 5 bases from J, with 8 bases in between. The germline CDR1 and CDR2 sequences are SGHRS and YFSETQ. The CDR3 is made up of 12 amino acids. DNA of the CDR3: TGCGCCAGCAGCGAAGATCTAGATACGCAGTATTTT. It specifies CASSEDLDTQYF. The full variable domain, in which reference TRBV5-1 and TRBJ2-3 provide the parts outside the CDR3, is KAGVTQTPRYLIKTRGQQVTLSCSPISGHRSVSWYQQTPGQGLQFLFEYFSETQRNKGNFPGRFSGRQFSNSRSEMNVSTLELGDSALYLCASSEDLDTQYFGPGTRLTVL.

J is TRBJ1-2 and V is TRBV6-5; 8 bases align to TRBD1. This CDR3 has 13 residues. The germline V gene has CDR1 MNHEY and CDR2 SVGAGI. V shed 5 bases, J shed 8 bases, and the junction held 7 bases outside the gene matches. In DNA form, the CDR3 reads TGTGCCAGCAGTCCTCGGACAGGGAACGGCTACACCTTC. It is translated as CASSPRTGNGYTF.

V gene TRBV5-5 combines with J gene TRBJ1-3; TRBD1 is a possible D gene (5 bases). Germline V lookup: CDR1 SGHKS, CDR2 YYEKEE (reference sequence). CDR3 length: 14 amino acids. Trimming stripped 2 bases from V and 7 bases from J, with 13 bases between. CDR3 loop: CASSLGAGFNTIYF. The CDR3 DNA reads TGTGCCAGCAGCTTAGGGGCAGGGTTTAACACCATATATTTT.

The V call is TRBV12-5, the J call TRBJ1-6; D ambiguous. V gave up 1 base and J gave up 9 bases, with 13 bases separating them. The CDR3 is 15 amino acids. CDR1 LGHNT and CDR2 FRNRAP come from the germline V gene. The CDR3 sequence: CASGLDALSGSPLHF. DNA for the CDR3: TGTGCTAGTGGTTTGGACGCGTTAAGTGGTTCACCCCTCCACTTT.

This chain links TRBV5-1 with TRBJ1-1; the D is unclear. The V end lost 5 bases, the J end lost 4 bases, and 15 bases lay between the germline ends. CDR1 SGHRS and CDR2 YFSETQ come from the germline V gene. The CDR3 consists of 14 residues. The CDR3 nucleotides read TGCGCCAGCAGGACCCAAGGTGAGGGCACTGAAGCTTTCTTT. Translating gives CASRTQGEGTEAFF.

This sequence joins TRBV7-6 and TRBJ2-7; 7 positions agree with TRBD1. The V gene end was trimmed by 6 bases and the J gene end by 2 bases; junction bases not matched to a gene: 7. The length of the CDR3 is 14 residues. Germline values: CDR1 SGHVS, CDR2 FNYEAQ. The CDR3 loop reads CASSRDSGAYEQYF. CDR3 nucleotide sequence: TGTGCCAGCAGTAGGGACAGCGGAGCCTACGAGCAGTACTTC. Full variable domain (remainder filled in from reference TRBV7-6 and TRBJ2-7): GAGVSQSPRYKVTKRGQDVALRCDPISGHVSLYWYRQALGQGPEFLTYFNYEAQQDKSGLPNDRFSAERPEGSISTLTIQRTEQRDSAMYRCASSRDSGAYEQYFGPGTRLTVT.

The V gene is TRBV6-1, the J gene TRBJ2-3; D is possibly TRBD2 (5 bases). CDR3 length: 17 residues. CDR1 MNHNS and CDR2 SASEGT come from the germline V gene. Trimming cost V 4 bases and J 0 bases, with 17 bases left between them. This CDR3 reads CASSATPRGTSTDTQYF. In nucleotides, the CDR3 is TGTGCCAGCAGTGCCACCCCCCGGGGTACAAGCACAGATACGCAGTATTTT.

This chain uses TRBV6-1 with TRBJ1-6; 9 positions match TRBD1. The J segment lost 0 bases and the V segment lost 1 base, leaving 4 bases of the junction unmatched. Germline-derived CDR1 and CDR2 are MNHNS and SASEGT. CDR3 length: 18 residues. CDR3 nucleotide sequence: TGTGCCAGCAGTGAAGACGGGACAGGGAGCTCCTATAATTCACCCCTCCACTTT. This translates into CASSEDGTGSSYNSPLHF.

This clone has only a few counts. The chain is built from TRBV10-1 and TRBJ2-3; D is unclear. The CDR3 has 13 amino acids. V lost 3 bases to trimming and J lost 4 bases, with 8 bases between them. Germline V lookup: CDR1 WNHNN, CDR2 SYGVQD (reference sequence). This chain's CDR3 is CASSDTSPDTQYF. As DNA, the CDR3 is TGCGCCAGCAGTGATACCAGCCCAGATACGCAGTATTTT.

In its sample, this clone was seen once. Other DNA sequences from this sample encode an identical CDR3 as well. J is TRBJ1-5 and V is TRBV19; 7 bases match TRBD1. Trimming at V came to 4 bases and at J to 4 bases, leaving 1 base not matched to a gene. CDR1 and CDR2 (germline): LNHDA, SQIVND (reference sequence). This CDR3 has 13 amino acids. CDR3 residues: CASSKTGNQPQHF. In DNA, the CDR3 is TGTGCCAGTAGTAAGACAGGGAATCAGCCCCAGCATTTT.

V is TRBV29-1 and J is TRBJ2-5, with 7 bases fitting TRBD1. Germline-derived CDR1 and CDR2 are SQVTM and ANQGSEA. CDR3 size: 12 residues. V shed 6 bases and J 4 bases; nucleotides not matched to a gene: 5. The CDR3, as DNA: TGCAGCGTCCGACAGGGACCAGAGACCCAGTACTTC. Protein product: CSVRQGPETQYF.

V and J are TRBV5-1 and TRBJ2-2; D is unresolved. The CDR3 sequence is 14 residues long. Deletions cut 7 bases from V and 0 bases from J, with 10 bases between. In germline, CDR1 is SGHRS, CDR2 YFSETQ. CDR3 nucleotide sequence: TGCGCCAGCGCAACAGCTACGAACACCGGGGAGCTGTTTTTT. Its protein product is CASATATNTGELFF.

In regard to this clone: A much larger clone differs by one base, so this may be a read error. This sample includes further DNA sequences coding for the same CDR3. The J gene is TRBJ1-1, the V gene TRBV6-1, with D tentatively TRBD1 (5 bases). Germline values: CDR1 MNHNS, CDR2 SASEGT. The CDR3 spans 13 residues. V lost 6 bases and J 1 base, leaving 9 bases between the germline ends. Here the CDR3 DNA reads TGTGCCAGCAGCGCTGACAGGAACACTGAAGCTTTCTTT. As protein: CASSADRNTEAFF.

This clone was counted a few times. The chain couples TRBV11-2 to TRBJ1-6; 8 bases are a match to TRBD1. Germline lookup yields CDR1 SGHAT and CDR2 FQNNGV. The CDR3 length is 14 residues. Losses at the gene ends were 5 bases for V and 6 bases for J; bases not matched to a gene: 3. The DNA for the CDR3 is TGTGCCAGCAGCCCGGACAGGGTTAATTCACCCCTCCACTTT. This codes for CASSPDRVNSPLHF.

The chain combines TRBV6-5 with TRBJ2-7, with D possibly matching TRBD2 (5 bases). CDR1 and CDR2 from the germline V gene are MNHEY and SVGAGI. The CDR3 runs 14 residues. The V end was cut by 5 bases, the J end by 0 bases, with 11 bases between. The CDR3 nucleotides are TGTGCCAGCAGTCGAGGACTGGGCTCCTACGAGCAGTACTTC. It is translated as CASSRGLGSYEQYF.

The DNA for the CDR3 is TGTGCCAGCGGAGGACAGGGAATGAACGAGCAGTACTTC. Translating it yields CASGGQGMNEQYF. The chain joins TRBV2 to TRBJ2-7; 8 nucleotides line up with TRBD1. Germline CDR1 SNHLY, CDR2 FYNNEI. CDR3 length: 13 residues. V shed 8 bases and J 5 bases; nucleotides not matched to a gene: 8.

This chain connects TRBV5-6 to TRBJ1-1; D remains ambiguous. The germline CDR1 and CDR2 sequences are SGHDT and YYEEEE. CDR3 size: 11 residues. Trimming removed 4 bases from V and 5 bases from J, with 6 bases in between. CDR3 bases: TGTGCCAGCAGCCTTCGGACTGAAGCTTTCTTT. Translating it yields CASSLRTEAFF.

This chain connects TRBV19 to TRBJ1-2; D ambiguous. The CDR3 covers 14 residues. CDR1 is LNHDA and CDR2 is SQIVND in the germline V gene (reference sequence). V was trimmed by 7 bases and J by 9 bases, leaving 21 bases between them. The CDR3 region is CASKSGPTSLSYTF. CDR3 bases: TGTGCCAGTAAAAGCGGCCCTACGAGTCTGAGCTACACCTTC.

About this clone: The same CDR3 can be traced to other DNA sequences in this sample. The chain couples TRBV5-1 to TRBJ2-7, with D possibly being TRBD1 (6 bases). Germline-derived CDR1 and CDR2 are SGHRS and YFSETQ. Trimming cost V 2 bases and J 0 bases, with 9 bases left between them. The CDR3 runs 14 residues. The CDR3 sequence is CASSLGGSSYEQYF. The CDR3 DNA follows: TGCGCCAGCAGCTTAGGGGGTAGCTCCTACGAGCAGTACTTC.

CDR3 nucleotide sequence: TGTGCCAGCCGAGGAGGGGCAAATGAAAAACTGTTTTTT. Its protein product is CASRGGANEKLFF. V is TRBV28 and J is TRBJ1-4; tentatively, D is TRBD1 (5 bases). The CDR3 consists of 13 residues. V was clipped by 8 bases and J by 5 bases, with 12 bases between them. Germline lookup yields CDR1 MDHEN and CDR2 SYDVKM.

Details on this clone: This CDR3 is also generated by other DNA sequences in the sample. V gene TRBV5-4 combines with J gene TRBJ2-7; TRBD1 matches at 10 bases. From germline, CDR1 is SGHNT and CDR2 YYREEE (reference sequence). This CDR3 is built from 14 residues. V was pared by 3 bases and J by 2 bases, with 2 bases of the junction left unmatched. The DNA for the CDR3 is TGTGCCAGCAGCTGGGACAGGGGCGCCTACGAGCAGTACTTC. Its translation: CASSWDRGAYEQYF.

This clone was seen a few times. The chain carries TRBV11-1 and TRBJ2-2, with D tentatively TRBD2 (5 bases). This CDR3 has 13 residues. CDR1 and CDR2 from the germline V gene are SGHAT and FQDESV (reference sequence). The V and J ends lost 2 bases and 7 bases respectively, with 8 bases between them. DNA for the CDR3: TGTGCCAGCAGCTTACTCCGGGGCGGGGAGCTGTTTTTT. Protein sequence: CASSLLRGGELFF.

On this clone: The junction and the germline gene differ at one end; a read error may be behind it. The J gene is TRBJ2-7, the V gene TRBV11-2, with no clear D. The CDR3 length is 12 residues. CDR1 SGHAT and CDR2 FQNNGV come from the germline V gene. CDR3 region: CASSLGPSEQYF. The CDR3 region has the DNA TGTGCCAGCAGTTTAGGACCGTCCGAGCAGTACTTC.

The CDR3 nucleotides are TGTGCCAGCAGCTTAGCGCCGGGGTTAACTAATGAAAAACTGTTTTTT. It is translated as CASSLAPGLTNEKLFF. The chain is built from TRBV7-2 and TRBJ1-4; D is ambiguous. Trimming removed 0 bases at V and 1 base at J, with 9 bases between. Germline lookup yields CDR1 SGHTA and CDR2 FQGNSA. CDR3 length: 16 residues.

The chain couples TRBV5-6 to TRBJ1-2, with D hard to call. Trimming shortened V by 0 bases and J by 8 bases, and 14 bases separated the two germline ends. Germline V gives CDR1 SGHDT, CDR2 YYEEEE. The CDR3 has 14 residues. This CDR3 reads CASSLGRPSDGYTF. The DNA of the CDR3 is TGTGCCAGCAGCTTGGGCAGGCCCTCGGACGGCTACACCTTC.